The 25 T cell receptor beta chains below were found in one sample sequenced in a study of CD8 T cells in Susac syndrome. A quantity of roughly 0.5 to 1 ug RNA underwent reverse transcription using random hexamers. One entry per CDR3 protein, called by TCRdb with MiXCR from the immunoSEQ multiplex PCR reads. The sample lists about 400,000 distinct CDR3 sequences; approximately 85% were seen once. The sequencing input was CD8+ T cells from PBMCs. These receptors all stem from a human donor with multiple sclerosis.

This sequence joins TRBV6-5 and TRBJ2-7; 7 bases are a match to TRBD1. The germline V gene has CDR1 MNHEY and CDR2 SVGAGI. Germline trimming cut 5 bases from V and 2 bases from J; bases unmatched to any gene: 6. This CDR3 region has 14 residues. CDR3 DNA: TGTGCCAGCAGTGGGGACAGTATCACCTACGAGCAGTACTTC. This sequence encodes CASSGDSITYEQYF.

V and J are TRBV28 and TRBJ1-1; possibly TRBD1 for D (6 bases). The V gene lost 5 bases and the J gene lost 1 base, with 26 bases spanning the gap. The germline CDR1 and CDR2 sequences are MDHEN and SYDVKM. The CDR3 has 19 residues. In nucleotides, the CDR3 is TGTGCCAGCAGTCCGCCCGTGGGCTATCTAGGGGGTAAGAACACTGAAGCTTTCTTT. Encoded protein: CASSPPVGYLGGKNTEAFF.

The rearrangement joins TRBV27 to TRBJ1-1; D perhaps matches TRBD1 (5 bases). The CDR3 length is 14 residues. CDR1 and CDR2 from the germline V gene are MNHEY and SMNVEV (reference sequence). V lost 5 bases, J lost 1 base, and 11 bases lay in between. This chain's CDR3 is CASSLGVPNTEAFF. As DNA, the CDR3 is TGTGCCAGCAGTCTGGGGGTGCCGAACACTGAAGCTTTCTTT.

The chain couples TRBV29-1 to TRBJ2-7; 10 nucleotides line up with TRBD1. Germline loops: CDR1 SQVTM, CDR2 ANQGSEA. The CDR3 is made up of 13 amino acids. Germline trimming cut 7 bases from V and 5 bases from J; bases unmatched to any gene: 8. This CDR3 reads CSASGTGAHEQYF. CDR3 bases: TGCAGCGCGTCCGGGACAGGGGCACACGAGCAGTACTTC.

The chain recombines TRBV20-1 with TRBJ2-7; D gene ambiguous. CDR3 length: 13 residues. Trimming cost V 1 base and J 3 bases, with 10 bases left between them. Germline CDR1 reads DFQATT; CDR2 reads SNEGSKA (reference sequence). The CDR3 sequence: CSARGSRDYEQYF. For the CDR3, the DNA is TGCAGTGCTAGAGGGAGTAGGGACTACGAGCAGTACTTC.

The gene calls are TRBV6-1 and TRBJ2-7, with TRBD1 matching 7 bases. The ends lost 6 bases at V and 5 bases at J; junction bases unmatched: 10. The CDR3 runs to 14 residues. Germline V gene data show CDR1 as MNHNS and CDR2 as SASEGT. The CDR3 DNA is TGTGCCAGCAGCCTGAGACAGGGATGGAACGAGCAGTACTTC. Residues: CASSLRQGWNEQYF.

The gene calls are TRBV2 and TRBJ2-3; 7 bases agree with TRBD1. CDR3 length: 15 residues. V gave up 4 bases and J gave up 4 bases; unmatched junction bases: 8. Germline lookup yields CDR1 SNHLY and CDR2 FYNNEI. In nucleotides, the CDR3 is TGTGCCAGCAGTGGGAGGAACAGGGGTCCAGATACGCAGTATTTT. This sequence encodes CASSGRNRGPDTQYF.

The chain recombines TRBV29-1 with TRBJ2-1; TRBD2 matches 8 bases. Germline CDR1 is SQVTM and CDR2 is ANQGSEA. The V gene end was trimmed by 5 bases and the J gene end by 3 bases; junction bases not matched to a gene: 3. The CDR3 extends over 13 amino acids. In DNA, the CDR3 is TGCAGCGTTCGGCGGGGGGACTACAATGAGCAGTTCTTC. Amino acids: CSVRRGDYNEQFF.

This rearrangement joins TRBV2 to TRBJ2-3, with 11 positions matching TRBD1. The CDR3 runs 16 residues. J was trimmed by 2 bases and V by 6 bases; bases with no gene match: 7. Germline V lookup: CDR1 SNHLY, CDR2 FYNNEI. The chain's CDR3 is CASRGGTGGITDTQYF. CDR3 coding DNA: TGTGCCAGCAGAGGTGGGACAGGGGGAATCACAGATACGCAGTATTTT. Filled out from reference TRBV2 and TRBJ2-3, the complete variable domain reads EPEVTQTPSHQVTQMGQEVILRCVPISNHLYFYWYRQILGQKVEFLVSFYNNEISEKSEIFDDQFSVERPDGSNFTLKIRSTKLEDSAMYFCASRGGTGGITDTQYFGPGTRLTVL.

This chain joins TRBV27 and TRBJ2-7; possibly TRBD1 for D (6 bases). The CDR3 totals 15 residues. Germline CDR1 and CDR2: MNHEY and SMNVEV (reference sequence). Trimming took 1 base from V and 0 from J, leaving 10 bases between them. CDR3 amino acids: CASSLYRESSYEQYF. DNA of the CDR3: TGTGCCAGCAGTTTATACAGGGAGAGCTCCTACGAGCAGTACTTC.

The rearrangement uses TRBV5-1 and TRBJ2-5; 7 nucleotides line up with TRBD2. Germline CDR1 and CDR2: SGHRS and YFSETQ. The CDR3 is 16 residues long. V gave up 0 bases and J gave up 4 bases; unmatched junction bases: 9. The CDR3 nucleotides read TGCGCCAGCAGCTTGGGTCGGCTAGCGGTCACAGAGACCCAGTACTTC. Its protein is CASSLGRLAVTETQYF.

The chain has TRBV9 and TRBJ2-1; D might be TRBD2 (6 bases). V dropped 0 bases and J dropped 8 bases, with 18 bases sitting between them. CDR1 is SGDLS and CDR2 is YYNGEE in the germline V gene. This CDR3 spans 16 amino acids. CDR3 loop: CASSVATGVPVDEQFF. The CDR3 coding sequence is TGTGCCAGCAGCGTAGCTACGGGGGTACCGGTTGATGAGCAGTTCTTC.

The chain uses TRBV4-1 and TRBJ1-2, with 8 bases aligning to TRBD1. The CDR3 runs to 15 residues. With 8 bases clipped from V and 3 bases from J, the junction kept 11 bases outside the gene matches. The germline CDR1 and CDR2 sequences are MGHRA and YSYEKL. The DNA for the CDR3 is TGCGCCAGCCTCGGACAGGGAGGTGGCGACTATGGCTACACCTTC. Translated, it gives CASLGQGGGDYGYTF.

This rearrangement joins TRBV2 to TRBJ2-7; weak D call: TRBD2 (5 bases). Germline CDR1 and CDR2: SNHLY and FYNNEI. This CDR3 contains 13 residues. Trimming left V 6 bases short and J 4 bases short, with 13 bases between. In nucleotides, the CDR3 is TGTGCCAGCAGAGCATTGGACTCATACGAGCAGTACTTC. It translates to CASRALDSYEQYF.

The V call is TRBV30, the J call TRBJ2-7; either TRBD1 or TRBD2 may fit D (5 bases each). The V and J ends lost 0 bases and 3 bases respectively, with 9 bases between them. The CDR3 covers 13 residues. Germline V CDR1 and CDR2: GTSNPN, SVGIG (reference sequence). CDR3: CAWSVGTLYEQYF. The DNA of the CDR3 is TGTGCCTGGAGTGTTGGGACCCTCTACGAGCAGTACTTC.

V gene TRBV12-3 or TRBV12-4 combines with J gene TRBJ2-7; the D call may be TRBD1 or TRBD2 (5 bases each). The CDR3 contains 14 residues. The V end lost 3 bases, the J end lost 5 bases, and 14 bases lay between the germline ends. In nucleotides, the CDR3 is TGTGCCAGCAGTTTCGGGGCAGGCCCCAACGAGCAGTACTTC. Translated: CASSFGAGPNEQYF.

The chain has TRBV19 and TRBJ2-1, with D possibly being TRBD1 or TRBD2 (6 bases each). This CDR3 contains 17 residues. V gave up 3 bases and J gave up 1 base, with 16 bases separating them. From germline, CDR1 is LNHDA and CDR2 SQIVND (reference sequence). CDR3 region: CASSMFYGGPSYNEQFF. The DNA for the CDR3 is TGTGCCAGTAGTATGTTCTACGGGGGCCCTTCCTACAATGAGCAGTTCTTC.

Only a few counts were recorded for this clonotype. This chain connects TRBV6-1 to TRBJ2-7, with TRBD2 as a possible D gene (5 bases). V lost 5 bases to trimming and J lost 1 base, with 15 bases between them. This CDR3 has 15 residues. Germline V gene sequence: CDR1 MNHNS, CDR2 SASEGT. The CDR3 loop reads CASSPQKLVSYEQYF. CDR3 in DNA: TGTGCCAGCAGTCCGCAGAAACTAGTTTCCTACGAGCAGTACTTC.

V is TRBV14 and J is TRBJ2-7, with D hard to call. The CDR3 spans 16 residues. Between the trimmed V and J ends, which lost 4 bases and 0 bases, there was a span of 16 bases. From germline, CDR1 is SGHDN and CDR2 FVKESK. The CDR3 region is CASSPLMTDFSYEQYF. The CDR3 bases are TGTGCCAGCAGCCCACTAATGACCGACTTCTCCTACGAGCAGTACTTC. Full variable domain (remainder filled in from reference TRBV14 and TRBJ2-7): EAGVTQFPSHSVIEKGQTVTLRCDPISGHDNLYWYRRVMGKEIKFLLHFVKESKQDESGMPNNRFLAERTGGTYSTLKVQPAELEDSGVYFCASSPLMTDFSYEQYFGPGTRLTVT.

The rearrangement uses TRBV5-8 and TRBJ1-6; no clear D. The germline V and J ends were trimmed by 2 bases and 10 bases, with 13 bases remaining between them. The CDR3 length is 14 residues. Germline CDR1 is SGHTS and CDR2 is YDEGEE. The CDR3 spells CASSFNGDGSPLHF. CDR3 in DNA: TGTGCCAGCAGCTTTAATGGGGATGGATCACCCCTCCACTTT.

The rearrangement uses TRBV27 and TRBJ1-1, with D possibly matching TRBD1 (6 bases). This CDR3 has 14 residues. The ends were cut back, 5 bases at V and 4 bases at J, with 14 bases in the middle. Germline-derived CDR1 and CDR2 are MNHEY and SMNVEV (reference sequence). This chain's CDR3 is CASSPPGVSTEAFF. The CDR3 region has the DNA TGTGCCAGCAGTCCCCCAGGGGTGAGCACTGAAGCTTTCTTT.

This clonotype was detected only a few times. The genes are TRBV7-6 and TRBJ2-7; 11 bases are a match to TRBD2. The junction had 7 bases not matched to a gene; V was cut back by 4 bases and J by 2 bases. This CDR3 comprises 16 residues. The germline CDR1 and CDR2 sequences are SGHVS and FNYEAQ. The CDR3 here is CASSYSTSGDPYEQYF. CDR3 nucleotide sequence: TGTGCCAGCAGCTACTCGACTAGCGGGGACCCCTACGAGCAGTACTTC.

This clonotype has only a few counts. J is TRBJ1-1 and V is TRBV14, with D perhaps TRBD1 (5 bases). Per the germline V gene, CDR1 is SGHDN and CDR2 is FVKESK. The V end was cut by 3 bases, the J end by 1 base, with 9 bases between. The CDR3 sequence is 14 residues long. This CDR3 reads CASSQGPGNTEAFF. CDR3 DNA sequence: TGTGCCAGCAGCCAGGGGCCAGGGAACACTGAAGCTTTCTTT.

Here the CDR3 reads CASSVGGRDIEQFF. The CDR3 nucleotides read TGTGCCAGCAGCGTAGGAGGGAGGGATATTGAGCAGTTCTTC. The chain employs TRBV9 and TRBJ2-1; 7 bases match TRBD2. Germline values: CDR1 SGDLS, CDR2 YYNGEE. V lost 0 bases to trimming and J lost 9 bases; unmatched junction nucleotides: 6. This CDR3 is 14 amino acids long.

CDR3: CASSLSGGVSNEQYF. The CDR3 coding sequence is TGTGCCAGTAGCCTTAGCGGGGGAGTCTCGAACGAGCAGTACTTC. The chain combines TRBV27 with TRBJ2-7; 9 nucleotides align to TRBD2. This CDR3 comprises 15 residues. Germline CDR1 MNHEY, CDR2 SMNVEV (reference sequence). J gave up 5 bases and V 9 bases, and 14 bases lay outside the gene matches.